Shown below are 2 T cell receptor beta chains from a single sample sequenced in a study of T cell changes during pregnancy in multiple sclerosis. The table came from immunoSEQ multiplex PCR; TCRdb's copy has only in-frame clones and leaves some out. Of 91,000 or so clones in the sample, roughly 92% were seen once. Sequenced here: peripheral blood, sampled after pregnancy. The receptors were gathered from a female donor with multiple sclerosis, enrolled in a pregnancy study.

The gene calls are TRBV7-9 and TRBJ2-2, with D perhaps matching TRBD2 (7 bases). With 5 bases removed from V and 7 bases from J, the gap between germline ends came to 17 bases. The CDR3 sequence is 15 residues long. Germline assignment: CDR1 SEHNR and CDR2 FQNEAQ (reference sequence). The CDR3 region is CASSPGGGSGGELFF. CDR3 nucleotide sequence: TGTGCCAGCAGCCCCGGCGGGGGCTCTGGCGGGGAGCTGTTTTTT. Full variable domain (remainder filled in from reference TRBV7-9 and TRBJ2-2): DTGVSQNPRHKITKRGQNVTFRCDPISEHNRLYWYRQTLGQGPEFLTYFQNEAQLEKSRLLSDRFSAERPKGSFSTLEIQRTEQGDSAMYLCASSPGGGSGGELFFGEGSRLTVL.

This chain links TRBV5-4 with TRBJ2-5; 10 nucleotides match TRBD2. The junction had 6 bases not matched to a gene; V was cut back by 2 bases and J by 5 bases. CDR1 and CDR2 from the germline V gene are SGHNT and YYREEE (reference sequence). The CDR3 covers 15 residues. CDR3 amino acids: CASSFSSGSRETQYF. CDR3 coding DNA: TGTGCCAGCAGCTTTTCTAGCGGGAGTCGTGAGACCCAGTACTTC.